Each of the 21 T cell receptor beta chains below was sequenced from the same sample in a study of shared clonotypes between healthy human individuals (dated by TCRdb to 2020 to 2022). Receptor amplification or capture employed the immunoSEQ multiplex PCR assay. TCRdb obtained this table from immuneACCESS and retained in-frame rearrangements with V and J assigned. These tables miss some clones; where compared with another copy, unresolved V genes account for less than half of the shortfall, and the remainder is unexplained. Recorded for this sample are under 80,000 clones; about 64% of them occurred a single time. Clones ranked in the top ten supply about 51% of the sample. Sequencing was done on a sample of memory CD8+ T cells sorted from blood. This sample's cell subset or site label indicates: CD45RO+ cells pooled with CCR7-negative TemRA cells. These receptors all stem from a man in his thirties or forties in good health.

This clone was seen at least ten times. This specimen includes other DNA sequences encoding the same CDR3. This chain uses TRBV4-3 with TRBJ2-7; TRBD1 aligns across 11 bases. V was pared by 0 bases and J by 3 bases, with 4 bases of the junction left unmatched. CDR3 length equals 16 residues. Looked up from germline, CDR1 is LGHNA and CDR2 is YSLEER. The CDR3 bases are TGCGCCAGCAGCCAAGATACGGGGACAGGGGGCTACGAGCAGTACTTC. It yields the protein CASSQDTGTGGYEQYF.

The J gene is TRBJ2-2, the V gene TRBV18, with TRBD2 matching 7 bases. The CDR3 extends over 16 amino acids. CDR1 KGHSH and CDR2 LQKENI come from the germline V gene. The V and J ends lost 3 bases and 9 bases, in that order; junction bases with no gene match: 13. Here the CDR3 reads CASSPWGRASSRELFF. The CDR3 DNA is TGTGCCAGCTCACCCTGGGGGAGGGCCTCAAGCCGGGAGCTGTTTTTT.

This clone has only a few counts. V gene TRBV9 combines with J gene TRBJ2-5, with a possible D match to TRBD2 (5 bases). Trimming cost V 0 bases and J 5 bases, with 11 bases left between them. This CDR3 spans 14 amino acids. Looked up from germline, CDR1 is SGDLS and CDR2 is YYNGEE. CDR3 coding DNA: TGTGCCAGCAGCGTAGACGGGGTGTTCGAGACCCAGTACTTC. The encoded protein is CASSVDGVFETQYF.

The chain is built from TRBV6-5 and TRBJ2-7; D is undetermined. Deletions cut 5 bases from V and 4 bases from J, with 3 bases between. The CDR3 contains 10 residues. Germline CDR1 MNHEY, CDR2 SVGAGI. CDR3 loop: CASSGYEQYF. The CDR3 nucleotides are TGTGCCAGCAGTGGGTACGAGCAGTACTTC.

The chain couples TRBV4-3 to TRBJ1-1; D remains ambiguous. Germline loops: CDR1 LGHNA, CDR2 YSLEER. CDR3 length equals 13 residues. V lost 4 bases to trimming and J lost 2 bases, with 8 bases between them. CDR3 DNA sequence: TGCGCCAGCAGCCGATGGGATAACACTGAAGCTTTCTTT. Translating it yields CASSRWDNTEAFF.

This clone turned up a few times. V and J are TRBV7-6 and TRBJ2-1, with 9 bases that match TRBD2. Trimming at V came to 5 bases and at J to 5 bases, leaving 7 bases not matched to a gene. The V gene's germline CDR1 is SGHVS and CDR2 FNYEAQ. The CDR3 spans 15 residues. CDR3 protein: CASSQGLAFDNEQFF. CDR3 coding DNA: TGTGCCAGCAGCCAGGGACTAGCATTTGACAATGAGCAGTTCTTC.

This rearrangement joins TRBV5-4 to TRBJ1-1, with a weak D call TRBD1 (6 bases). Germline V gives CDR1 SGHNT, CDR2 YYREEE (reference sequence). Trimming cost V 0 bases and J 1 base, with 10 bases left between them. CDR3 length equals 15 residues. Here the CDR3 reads CASSLAEQGNTEAFF. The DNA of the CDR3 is TGTGCCAGCAGCTTGGCGGAACAGGGGAACACTGAAGCTTTCTTT.

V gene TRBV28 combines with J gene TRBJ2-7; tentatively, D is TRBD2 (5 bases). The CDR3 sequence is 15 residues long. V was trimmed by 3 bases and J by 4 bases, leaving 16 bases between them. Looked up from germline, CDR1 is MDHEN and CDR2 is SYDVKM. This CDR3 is CASSFRLDGVYEQYF. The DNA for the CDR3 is TGTGCCAGCAGTTTCCGGCTGGACGGGGTATACGAGCAGTACTTC.

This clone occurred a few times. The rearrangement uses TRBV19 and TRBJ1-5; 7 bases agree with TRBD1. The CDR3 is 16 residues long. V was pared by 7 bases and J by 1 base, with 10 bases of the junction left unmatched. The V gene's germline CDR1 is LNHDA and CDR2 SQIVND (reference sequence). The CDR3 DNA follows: TGTGCCAGTAAACACGCAGGGGGAGAAAGCAATCAGCCCCAGCATTTT. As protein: CASKHAGGESNQPQHF.

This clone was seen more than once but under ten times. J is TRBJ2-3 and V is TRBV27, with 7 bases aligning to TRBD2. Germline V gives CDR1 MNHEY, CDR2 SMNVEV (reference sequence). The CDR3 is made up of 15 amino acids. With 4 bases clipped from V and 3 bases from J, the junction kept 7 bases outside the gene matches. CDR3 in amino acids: CASSSGLAVTDTQYF. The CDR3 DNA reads TGTGCCAGCAGTTCGGGCCTAGCGGTTACAGATACGCAGTATTTT.

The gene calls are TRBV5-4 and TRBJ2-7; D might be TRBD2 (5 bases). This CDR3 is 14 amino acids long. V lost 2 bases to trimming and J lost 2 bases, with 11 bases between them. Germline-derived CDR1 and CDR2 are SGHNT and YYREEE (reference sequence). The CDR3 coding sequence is TGTGCCAGCAGCTTAGCGGTTGGAACCTACGAGCAGTACTTC. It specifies CASSLAVGTYEQYF.

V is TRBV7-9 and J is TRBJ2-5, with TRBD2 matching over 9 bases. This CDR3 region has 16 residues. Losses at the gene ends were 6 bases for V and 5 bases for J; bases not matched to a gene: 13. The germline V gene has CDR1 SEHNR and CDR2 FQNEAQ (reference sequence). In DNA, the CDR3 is TGTGCCAGCAGGGGTAAAAGGACTAGCGCAGTGGAGACCCAGTACTTC. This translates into CASRGKRTSAVETQYF.

The CDR3, as DNA: TGTGCCAGCAGCTCCCGTCGACTAGCCTGGGGGGATGAGCAGTTCTTC. It is translated as CASSSRRLAWGDEQFF. The rearrangement joins TRBV7-9 to TRBJ2-1; 7 nucleotides align to TRBD2. The J segment lost 8 bases and the V segment lost 4 bases, leaving 14 bases of the junction unmatched. The CDR3 is made up of 16 amino acids. Germline CDR1 and CDR2: SEHNR and FQNEAQ (reference sequence).

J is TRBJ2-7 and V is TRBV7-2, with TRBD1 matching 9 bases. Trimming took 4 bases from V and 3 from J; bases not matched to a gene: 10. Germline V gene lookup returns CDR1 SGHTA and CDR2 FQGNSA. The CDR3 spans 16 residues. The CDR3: CASSSLNRDRDYEQYF. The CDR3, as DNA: TGTGCCAGCAGCTCGTTAAACCGGGACAGGGACTACGAGCAGTACTTC.

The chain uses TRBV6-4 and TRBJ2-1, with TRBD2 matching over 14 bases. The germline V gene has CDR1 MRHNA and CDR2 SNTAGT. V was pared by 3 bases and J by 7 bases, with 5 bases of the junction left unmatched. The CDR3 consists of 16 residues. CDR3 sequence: CASSEGLAGAGNEQFF. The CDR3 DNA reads TGTGCCAGCAGTGAGGGACTAGCGGGAGCAGGGAATGAGCAGTTCTTC.

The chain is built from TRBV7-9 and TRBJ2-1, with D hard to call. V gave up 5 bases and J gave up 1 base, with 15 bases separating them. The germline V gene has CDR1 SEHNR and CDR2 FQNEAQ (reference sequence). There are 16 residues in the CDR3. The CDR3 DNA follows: TGTGCCAGCAGCCAAGAACGTACCCAGTCCTACAATGAGCAGTTCTTC. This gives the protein CASSQERTQSYNEQFF.

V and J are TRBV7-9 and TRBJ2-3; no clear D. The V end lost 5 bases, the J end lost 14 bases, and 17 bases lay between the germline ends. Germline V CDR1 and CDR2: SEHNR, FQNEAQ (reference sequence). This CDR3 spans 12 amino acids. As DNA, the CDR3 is TGTGCCAGCAGCCCCACCCCCCCACAGTGGTATTTT. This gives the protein CASSPTPPQWYF.

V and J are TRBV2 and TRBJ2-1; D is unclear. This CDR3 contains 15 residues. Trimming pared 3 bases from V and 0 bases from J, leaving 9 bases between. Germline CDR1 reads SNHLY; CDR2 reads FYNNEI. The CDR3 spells CASSDTGSSYNEQFF. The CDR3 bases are TGTGCCAGCAGTGATACGGGCAGCTCCTACAATGAGCAGTTCTTC.

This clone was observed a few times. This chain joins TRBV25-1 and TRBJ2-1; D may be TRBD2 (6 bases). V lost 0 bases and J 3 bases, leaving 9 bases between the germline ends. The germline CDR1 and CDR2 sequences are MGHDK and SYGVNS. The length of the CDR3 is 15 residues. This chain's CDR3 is CASSEYTSSYNEQFF. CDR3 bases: TGTGCCAGCAGTGAATACACTAGCAGCTACAATGAGCAGTTCTTC.

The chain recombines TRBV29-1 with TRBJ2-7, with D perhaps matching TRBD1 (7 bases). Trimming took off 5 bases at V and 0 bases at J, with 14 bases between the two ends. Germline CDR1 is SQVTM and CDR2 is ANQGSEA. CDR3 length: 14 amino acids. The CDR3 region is CSVSQGGRSYEQYF. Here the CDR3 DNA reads TGCAGCGTTAGTCAGGGGGGCCGCTCCTACGAGCAGTACTTC.

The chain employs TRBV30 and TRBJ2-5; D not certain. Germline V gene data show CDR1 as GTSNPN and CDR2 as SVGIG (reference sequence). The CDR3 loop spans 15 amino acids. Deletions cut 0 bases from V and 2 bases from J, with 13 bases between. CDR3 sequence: CAWSVLEDGQETQYF. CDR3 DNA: TGTGCCTGGAGTGTACTCGAGGACGGACAAGAGACCCAGTACTTC.